A selection of T cell receptor beta chains follows, all from one sample in a study of early T cells in non-severe SARS-CoV-2 infection. TCRdb reprocessed the 5' RACE reads with MiXCR, giving one entry per CDR3 protein. Here the sample spans some 110,000 distinct CDR3 sequences, under 15% being singletons. Sequencing was done on a sample of whole blood. These receptors were obtained from an adult who was a healthcare worker with PCR-confirmed SARS-CoV-2 infection or an uninfected control (not recorded which). CDR3s include the opening cysteine and the closing phenylalanine or tryptophan. D genes are given only for firm matches. Rows give clone size only sometimes, using once, few, many, or a class for an expanded clone.

DNA: TGCGCCAGCAGCCCCGGACAGGCCGTATCCTTGGGCAAAAACATTCAGTACTTC; CDR3: CASSPGQAVSLGKNIQYF; D: TRBD1; size: few; V: TRBV4-1; length: 18; J: TRBJ2-4
DNA: TGTGCCAGCAGCGCTTTATTTCCCTTGGGCACAGATACGCAGTATTTT; CDR3: CASSALFPLGTDTQYF; D: .; size: many; V: TRBV7-8; length: 16; J: TRBJ2-3
DNA: TGTGCCAGCAGACCTCTTCAATATTCACCCCTCCACTTT; CDR3: CASRPLQYSPLHF; D: .; size: many; V: TRBV16; length: 13; J: TRBJ1-6
DNA: TGCGCCAGCAACTATGACGGGACAAGCTACGAGCAGTACTTC; CDR3: CASNYDGTSYEQYF; D: .; size: few; V: TRBV5-1; length: 14; J: TRBJ2-7
DNA: TGCAGTGCTACGACAGAGAATAACTATGGCTACACCTTC; CDR3: CSATTENNYGYTF; D: .; size: few; V: TRBV20-1; length: 13; J: TRBJ1-2
DNA: TGCGCCAGCAGCCAAGGTCGCTCAGGACTCTTCTACAATGAGCAGTTCTTC; CDR3: CASSQGRSGLFYNEQFF; D: .; size: once; V: TRBV4-1; length: 17; J: TRBJ2-1
DNA: TGTGCCAGCAGTTCAAGGGTGACAACTAAGGCCTACGAGCAGTACTTC; CDR3: CASSSRVTTKAYEQYF; D: .; size: few; V: TRBV27; length: 16; J: TRBJ2-7
DNA: TGTGCCACCAAGGGACTAGCGGGGGCGACCCAGTACTTC; CDR3: CATKGLAGATQYF; D: TRBD2; size: .; V: TRBV27; length: 13; J: TRBJ2-5
DNA: TGTGCCAGCAGGGGCAATAGGGCAGGAAGCTCCTACGAGCAGTACTTC; CDR3: CASRGNRAGSSYEQYF; D: .; size: many; V: TRBV7-9; length: 16; J: TRBJ2-7
DNA: TGTGCCAGCAGCTCCGGGCCAACCATGGATACGCAGTATTTT; CDR3: CASSSGPTMDTQYF; D: .; size: few; V: TRBV7-9; length: 14; J: TRBJ2-3
DNA: TGTGCCAGCAGTTTAGAATTGAGGGACAGTAATGAAAAACTGTTTTTT; CDR3: CASSLELRDSNEKLFF; D: TRBD1; size: many; V: TRBV12-3/TRBV12-4; length: 16; J: TRBJ1-4
DNA: TGTGCTAGTGGTTCCGGGACAGGGACCCCAGAGACCCAGTACTTC; CDR3: CASGSGTGTPETQYF; D: TRBD1; size: .; V: TRBV12-5; length: 15; J: TRBJ2-5
DNA: TGTGCCAGCAGCCAATCTAGCGGGGGTGCCAAAAACATTCAGTACTTC; CDR3: CASSQSSGGAKNIQYF; D: TRBD2; size: few; V: TRBV3-1; length: 16; J: TRBJ2-4
DNA: TGCAGCGTTGGTACAGGGTTGAACACTGAAGCTTTTTTT; CDR3: CSVGTGLNTEAFF; D: .; size: few; V: TRBV29-1; length: 13; J: TRBJ1-1
DNA: TGTGCCAGCAGCCCCGGCGGGGACAGGGAGAAACTGTTTTTT; CDR3: CASSPGGDREKLFF; D: TRBD1; size: .; V: TRBV7-6; length: 14; J: TRBJ1-4
DNA: TGTGCCACCAGTGATGGTAGCAGGGACTATGGCTACACCTTC; CDR3: CATSDGSRDYGYTF; D: .; size: .; V: TRBV24-1; length: 14; J: TRBJ1-2
DNA: TGTGCCAGCAGTTTATTAGGGATCCTAAATTCACCCCTCCACTTT; CDR3: CASSLLGILNSPLHF; D: .; size: few; V: TRBV27; length: 15; J: TRBJ1-6
DNA: TGTGCCAGCAGCCAGGGGGCTGAGAGTGAGCAGTTCTTC; CDR3: CASSQGAESEQFF; D: .; size: few; V: TRBV3-1; length: 13; J: TRBJ2-1
DNA: TGTGCCAGCAGCCGCTTGGGACCAAATGAGCAGTTCTTC; CDR3: CASSRLGPNEQFF; D: .; size: .; V: TRBV14; length: 13; J: TRBJ2-1
DNA: TGTGCCAGCAGTGAGGCAGCTTCAAACGGTCAGCCCCAGCATTTT; CDR3: CASSEAASNGQPQHF; D: .; size: few; V: TRBV2; length: 15; J: TRBJ1-5
DNA: TGTGCCTGGAGTGATCAGGCTGCGTCACCCCTCCACTTT; CDR3: CAWSDQAASPLHF; D: .; size: .; V: TRBV30; length: 13; J: TRBJ1-6
DNA: TGTGCCAGCAGCTCCCAAGCGGGTCGCACAGATACGCAGTATTTT; CDR3: CASSSQAGRTDTQYF; D: .; size: .; V: TRBV7-3; length: 15; J: TRBJ2-3
DNA: TGCGCCAGCAGCCACCCCCCCGGACTAGCGGGGGAGAGCTCCTACAATGAGCAGTTCTTC; CDR3: CASSHPPGLAGESSYNEQFF; D: TRBD2; size: few; V: TRBV4-1; length: 20; J: TRBJ2-1
DNA: TGTGCCAGCAGCTTTGGGGGTACGCAGTATTTT; CDR3: CASSFGGTQYF; D: .; size: few; V: TRBV14; length: 11; J: TRBJ2-3
DNA: TGTGCCAGCAGTTCCCCGGGACAGGGGGATGCCGAGCAGTACTTC; CDR3: CASSSPGQGDAEQYF; D: TRBD1; size: many; V: TRBV6-6; length: 15; J: TRBJ2-7
DNA: TGTGCCAGCAGCCTGTCGGTAGAGGGTGAAGCTTTCTTT; CDR3: CASSLSVEGEAFF; D: .; size: many; V: TRBV11-3; length: 13; J: TRBJ1-1